This T cell receptor (beta chain) was captured in a study of blood T cells in healthy people across ages. The amount of total RNA extracted per sample was at least 5 micrograms. Germline CDR1 LGHNA, CDR2 YNFKEQ. The V and J ends lost 3 bases and 3 bases, in that order; junction bases with no gene match: 12. The CDR3 has 17 amino acids. With a J-beta primer mix and a sample-barcoded 5' primer, a second PCR ran roughly 6 to 11 cycles. TCRdb recomputed calls from the 5' RACE reads with MiXCR, one row per CDR3 protein. Of about 1.4 million distinct CDR3 sequences listed, roughly 59% were seen once; the top ten hold over 5%.

The origin of this receptor is a man aged 18 to 30 in good health. The sequencing sample was made of blood. This chain joins TRBV4-2 and TRBJ2-3; 7 bases are shared with TRBD2. CDR3 coding DNA: TGTGCCAGCAGCCAGGAGGGAACTTCCGGGGGGACAGATACGCAGTATTTT. Its protein product is CASSQEGTSGGTDTQYF.